This T cell receptor beta chain was identified during a study of cytomegalovirus exposure and HLA in healthy donors. Primers included in the PCR were 60 Vbeta and 13 Jbeta primers. The repertoire was sequenced with immunoSEQ multiplex PCR; TCRdb's copy has only in-frame clones and lacks some. The sample lists approximately 180,000 clones, roughly 80% seen once, with approximately 1.5% in the top ten. Study-wide findings and caveats: A classifier reportedly called cytomegalovirus status with high sensitivity and specificity. A previous analysis found most TCR beta V segments productive roughly 90% or roughly 30% of the time. In a later analysis, at a false discovery rate of 0.05, about 17,000 TCR beta sequences matched HLA alleles.

V was pared by 3 bases and J by 6 bases, with 18 bases between. The germline V gene encodes CDR1 SGDLS and CDR2 YYNGEE. This CDR3 region has 16 residues. This clone was counted once. The antigen remains unidentified. The sample consisted of PBMCs. This chain uses TRBV9 with TRBJ2-2; weak D call: TRBD1 (6 bases). This TCR came from a woman between 18 and 29 years old in good health and CMV-seronegative. The chain's CDR3 is CASSASAGWGPGELFF. The CDR3 DNA sequence: TGTGCCAGCAGCGCGTCGGCCGGTTGGGGGCCCGGGGAGCTGTTTTTT.